Listed here are 13 T cell receptor beta chains from one sample, sequenced in a study of cytomegalovirus exposure and HLA in healthy donors. PCR was performed using 60 Vbeta and 13 Jbeta primers. Sequencing used immunoSEQ multiplex PCR; TCRdb keeps in-frame clones, though not all of them. The sample yields 95,000 to 120,000 clones, 74% seen once. The sequencing sample was made of PBMCs. These receptors were taken from a middle-aged woman in good health and CMV-seropositive.

The chain has TRBV18 and TRBJ1-1; D is undetermined. Between the trimmed V and J ends, which lost 6 bases and 0 bases, there was a span of 8 bases. CDR3 size: 13 residues. The germline CDR1 and CDR2 sequences are KGHSH and LQKENI. DNA of the CDR3: TGTGCCAGCTCGCCAGAGATGAACACTGAAGCTTTCTTT. Residues: CASSPEMNTEAFF.

This chain links TRBV2 with TRBJ2-5; TRBD1 aligns across 7 bases. TRBJ2-7 matches the DNA end more closely, so the J call is doubtful. This CDR3 is 14 amino acids long. Germline V gives CDR1 SNHLY, CDR2 FYNNEI. The CDR3 reads CASRTRDSAYEQYF. CDR3 in DNA: TGTGCCAGCCGTACACGGGACAGCGCCTACGAGCAGTACTTC.

V gene TRBV9 combines with J gene TRBJ2-1; TRBD2 agrees at 12 bases. V trimming: 4 bases; J trimming: 9 bases; junction bases outside the gene matches: 11. CDR1 and CDR2 from the germline V gene are SGDLS and YYNGEE. The CDR3 sequence is 16 residues long. The CDR3 sequence: CASSPLRLAGVGEQFF. The CDR3 region has the DNA TGTGCCAGCAGCCCCCTACGACTAGCGGGAGTGGGTGAGCAGTTCTTC.

The rearrangement joins TRBV5-1 to TRBJ1-1, with TRBD1 matching over 7 bases. This CDR3 has 16 residues. The V gene end was trimmed by 1 base and the J gene end by 0 bases; junction bases not matched to a gene: 6. The germline V gene has CDR1 SGHRS and CDR2 YFSETQ. CDR3 bases: TGCGCCAGCAGCTTGCTAGGGACAGCCTTGAACACTGAAGCTTTCTTT. It encodes CASSLLGTALNTEAFF.

The CDR3 sequence is CASSFPQGPRGNQPQHF. For the CDR3, the DNA is TGTGCCAGTAGTTTTCCACAGGGGCCCCGCGGCAATCAGCCCCAGCATTTT. The rearrangement joins TRBV19 to TRBJ1-5, with 7 bases aligning to TRBD1. After removal of 5 bases from V and 2 bases from J, the junction contained 12 bases not matched to a gene. Per the germline V gene, CDR1 is LNHDA and CDR2 is SQIVND (reference sequence). This CDR3 spans 17 amino acids.

The J gene is TRBJ2-7, the V gene TRBV5-6; D possibly corresponds to TRBD1 (6 bases). Trimming removed 4 bases from V and 3 bases from J, with 20 bases in between. The CDR3 runs to 16 residues. In germline, CDR1 is SGHDT, CDR2 YYEEEE. CDR3 in amino acids: CASSPYRVDSNYEQYF. DNA for the CDR3: TGTGCCAGCAGCCCATACAGGGTCGACTCGAACTACGAGCAGTACTTC.

This clone was seen a single time. This chain links TRBV7-8 with TRBJ2-3; D unclear. There are 13 residues in the CDR3. The V end lost 5 bases, the J end lost 5 bases, and 11 bases lay between the germline ends. Germline V gene data show CDR1 as SGHVS and CDR2 as FQNEAQ. The CDR3 is CASSKPTIDTQYF. The CDR3 nucleotides are TGTGCCAGCAGCAAACCAACAATAGATACGCAGTATTTT.

The chain uses TRBV21-1 and TRBJ2-6; TRBD2, the table's D call, was not compared with the DNA. TRBV21-1 is designated a pseudogene. The CDR3 totals 18 residues. CDR3 coding DNA: TGTGCCAGCAGCAATCGGTTTTTCCCGCGAACTGGGGCCAACGTCCTGACTTTC. It specifies CASSNRFFPRTGANVLTF.

This clone was counted only a few times. The chain couples TRBV11-3 to TRBJ1-1, with D uncertain. The V gene's germline CDR1 is SGHNT and CDR2 YENEEA. Between the trimmed V and J ends, which lost 4 bases and 3 bases, there was a span of 9 bases. The CDR3 covers 13 residues. As DNA, the CDR3 is TGTGCCAGCAGCTCCCACGGTGACACTGAAGCTTTCTTT. Protein: CASSSHGDTEAFF.

The chain employs TRBV29-1 and TRBJ1-2, with TRBD1 as a possible D gene (6 bases). V was clipped by 5 bases and J by 6 bases, with 16 bases between them. Germline CDR1 SQVTM, CDR2 ANQGSEA. The CDR3 contains 13 residues. The CDR3 nucleotides are TGCAGCGTTCGGGGTCAACAGGGAAATGGCTACACCTTC. This encodes CSVRGQQGNGYTF.

The rearrangement uses TRBV18 and TRBJ1-4, with TRBD1 matching over 7 bases. With 6 bases clipped from V and 4 bases from J, the junction kept 11 bases outside the gene matches. The CDR3 loop spans 16 amino acids. Germline V lookup: CDR1 KGHSH, CDR2 LQKENI. The CDR3 DNA follows: TGTGCCAGCTCCCAGGAGGGGGCCCGGGGTAATGAAAAACTGTTTTTT. Protein: CASSQEGARGNEKLFF. The whole variable domain, filled in from reference TRBV18 and TRBJ1-4, reads NAGVMQNPRHLVRRRGQEARLRCSPMKGHSHVYWYRQLPEEGLKFMVYLQKENIIDESGMPKERFSAEFPKEGPSILRIQQVVRGDSAAYFCASSQEGARGNEKLFFGSGTQLSVL.

V gene TRBV15 combines with J gene TRBJ2-2; TRBD1 matches 7 bases. The germline gives CDR1 LNHNV, CDR2 YYDKDF (reference sequence). This CDR3 region has 17 residues. Trimming at V came to 1 base and at J to 1 base, leaving 6 bases not matched to a gene. The CDR3 DNA reads TGTGCCACCAGCAGAGTGATAGGGGGCGAGAACACCGGGGAGCTGTTTTTT. Its protein is CATSRVIGGENTGELFF.

This chain joins TRBV7-2 and TRBJ1-4; TRBD1 might be the D (5 bases). Germline V lookup: CDR1 SGHTA, CDR2 FQGNSA. Deletions cut 3 bases from V and 0 bases from J, with 8 bases between. This CDR3 has 15 amino acids. CDR3 coding DNA: TGTGCCAGCAGCTTCTCAGGGACAACTAATGAAAAACTGTTTTTT. Amino acids: CASSFSGTTNEKLFF.